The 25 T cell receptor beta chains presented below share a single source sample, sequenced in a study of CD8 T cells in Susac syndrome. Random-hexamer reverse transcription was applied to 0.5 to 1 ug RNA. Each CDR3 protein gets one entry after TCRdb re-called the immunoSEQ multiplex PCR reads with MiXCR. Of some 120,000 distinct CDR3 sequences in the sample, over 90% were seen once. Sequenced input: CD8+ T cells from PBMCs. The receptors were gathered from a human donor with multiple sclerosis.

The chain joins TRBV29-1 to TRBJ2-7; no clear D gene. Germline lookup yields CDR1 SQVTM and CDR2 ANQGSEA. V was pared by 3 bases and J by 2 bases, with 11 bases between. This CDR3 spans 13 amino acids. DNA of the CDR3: TGCAGCGTTGAGGGCAGAAAGCCCTACGAGCAGTACTTC. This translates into CSVEGRKPYEQYF.

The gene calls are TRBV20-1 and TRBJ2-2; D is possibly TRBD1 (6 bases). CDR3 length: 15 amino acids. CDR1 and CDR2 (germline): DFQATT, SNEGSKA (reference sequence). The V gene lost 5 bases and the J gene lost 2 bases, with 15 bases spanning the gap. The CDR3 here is CSASNRDKNTGELFF. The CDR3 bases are TGCAGTGCTTCCAACCGGGACAAAAACACCGGGGAGCTGTTTTTT.

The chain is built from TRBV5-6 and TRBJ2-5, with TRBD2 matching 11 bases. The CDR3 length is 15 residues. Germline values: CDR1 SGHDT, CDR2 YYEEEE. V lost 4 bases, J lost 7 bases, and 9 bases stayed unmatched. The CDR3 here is CASSPAGTSGPTQYF. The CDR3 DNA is TGTGCCAGCAGCCCGGCCGGGACTAGCGGCCCGACCCAGTACTTC.

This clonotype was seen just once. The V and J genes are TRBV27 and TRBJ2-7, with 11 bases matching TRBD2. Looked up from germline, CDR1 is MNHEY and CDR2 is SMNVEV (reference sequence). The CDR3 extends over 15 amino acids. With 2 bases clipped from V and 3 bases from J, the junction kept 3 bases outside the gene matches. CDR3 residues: CASSLVAGGNYEQYV. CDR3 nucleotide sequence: TGTGCCAGCAGTTTAGTAGCGGGAGGGAACTACGAGCAGTACGTC.

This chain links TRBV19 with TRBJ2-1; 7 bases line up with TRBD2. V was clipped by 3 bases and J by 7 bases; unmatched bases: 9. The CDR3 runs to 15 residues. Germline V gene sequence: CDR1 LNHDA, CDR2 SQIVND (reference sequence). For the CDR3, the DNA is TGTGCCAGTAGTATTAGGGCAGCGGGGTGGAATGAGCAGTTCTTC. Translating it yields CASSIRAAGWNEQFF.

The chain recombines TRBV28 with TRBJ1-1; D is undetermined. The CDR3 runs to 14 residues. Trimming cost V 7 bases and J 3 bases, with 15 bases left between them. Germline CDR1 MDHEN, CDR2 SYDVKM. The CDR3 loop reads CASTTGFRYTEAFF. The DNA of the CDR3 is TGTGCCAGCACGACGGGTTTCCGGTACACTGAAGCTTTCTTT.

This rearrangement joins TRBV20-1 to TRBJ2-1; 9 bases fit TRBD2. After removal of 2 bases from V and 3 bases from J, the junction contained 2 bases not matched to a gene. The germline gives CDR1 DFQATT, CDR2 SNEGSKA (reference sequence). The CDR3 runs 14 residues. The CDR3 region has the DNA TGCAGTGCTAGATATAGCGGGGGCTACAATGAGCAGTTCTTC. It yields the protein CSARYSGGYNEQFF.

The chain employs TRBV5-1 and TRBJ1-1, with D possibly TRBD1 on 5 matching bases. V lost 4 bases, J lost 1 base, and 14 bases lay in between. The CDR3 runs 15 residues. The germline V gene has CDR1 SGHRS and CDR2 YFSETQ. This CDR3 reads CASSPAGGANTEAFF. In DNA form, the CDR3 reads TGCGCCAGCAGCCCCGCCGGAGGGGCGAACACTGAAGCTTTCTTT.

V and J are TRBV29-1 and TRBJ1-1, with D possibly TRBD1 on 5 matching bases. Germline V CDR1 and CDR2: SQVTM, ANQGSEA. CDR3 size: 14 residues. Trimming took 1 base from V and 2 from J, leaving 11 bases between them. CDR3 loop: CSVEVSWTNTEAFF. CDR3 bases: TGCAGCGTTGAAGTGAGTTGGACAAACACTGAAGCTTTCTTT.

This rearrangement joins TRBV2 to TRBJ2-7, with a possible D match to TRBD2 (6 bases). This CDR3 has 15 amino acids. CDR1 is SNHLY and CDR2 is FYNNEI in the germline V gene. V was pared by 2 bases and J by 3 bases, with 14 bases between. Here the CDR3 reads CASSESATGGYEQYF. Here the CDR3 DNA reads TGTGCCAGCAGTGAATCCGCCACCGGGGGCTACGAGCAGTACTTC.

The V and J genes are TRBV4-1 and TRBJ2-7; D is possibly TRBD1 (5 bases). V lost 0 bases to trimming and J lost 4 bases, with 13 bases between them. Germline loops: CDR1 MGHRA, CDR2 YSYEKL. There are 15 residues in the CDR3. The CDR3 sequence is CASSQDRGTPYEQYF. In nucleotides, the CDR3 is TGCGCCAGCAGCCAAGATAGGGGAACTCCTTACGAGCAGTACTTC.

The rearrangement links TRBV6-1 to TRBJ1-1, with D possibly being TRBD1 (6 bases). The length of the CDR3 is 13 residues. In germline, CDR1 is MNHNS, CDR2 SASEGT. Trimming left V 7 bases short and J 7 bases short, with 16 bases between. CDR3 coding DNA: TGTGCCAGCAAGTCGAACCCAGGGGTTGAAGCTTTCTTT. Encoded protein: CASKSNPGVEAFF.

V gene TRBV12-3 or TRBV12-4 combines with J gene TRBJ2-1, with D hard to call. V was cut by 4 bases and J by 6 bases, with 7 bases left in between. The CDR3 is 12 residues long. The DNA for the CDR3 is TGTGCCAGCAGTTGGGGTATCAATGAGCAGTTCTTC. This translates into CASSWGINEQFF.

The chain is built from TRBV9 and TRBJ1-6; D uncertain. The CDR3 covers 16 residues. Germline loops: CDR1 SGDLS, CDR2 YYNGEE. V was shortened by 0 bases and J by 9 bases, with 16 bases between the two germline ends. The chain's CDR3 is CASSVAITPAGSPLHF. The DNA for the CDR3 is TGTGCCAGCAGCGTAGCTATCACGCCGGCTGGTTCACCCCTCCACTTT.

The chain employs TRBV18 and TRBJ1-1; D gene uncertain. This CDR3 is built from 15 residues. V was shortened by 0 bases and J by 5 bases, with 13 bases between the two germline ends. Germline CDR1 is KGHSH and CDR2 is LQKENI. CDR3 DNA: TGTGCCAGCTCACCACCGAACAGCGACGTTACTGAAGCTTTCTTT. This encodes CASSPPNSDVTEAFF.

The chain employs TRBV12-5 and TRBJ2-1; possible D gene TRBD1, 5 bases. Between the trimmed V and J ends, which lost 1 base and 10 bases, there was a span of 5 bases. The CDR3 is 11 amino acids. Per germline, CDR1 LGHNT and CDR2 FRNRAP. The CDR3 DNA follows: TGTGCTAGTGGTTTGGGACAGGAGCAGTTCTTC. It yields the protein CASGLGQEQFF.

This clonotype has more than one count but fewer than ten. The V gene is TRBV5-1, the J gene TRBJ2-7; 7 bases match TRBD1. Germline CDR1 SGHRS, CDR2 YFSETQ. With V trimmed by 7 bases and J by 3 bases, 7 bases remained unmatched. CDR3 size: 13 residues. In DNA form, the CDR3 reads TGCGCCAGCCGAAGGGACAGCCGCTACGAGCAGTACTTC. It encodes CASRRDSRYEQYF. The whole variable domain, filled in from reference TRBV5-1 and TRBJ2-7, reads KAGVTQTPRYLIKTRGQQVTLSCSPISGHRSVSWYQQTPGQGLQFLFEYFSETQRNKGNFPGRFSGRQFSNSRSEMNVSTLELGDSALYLCASRRDSRYEQYFGPGTRLTVT.

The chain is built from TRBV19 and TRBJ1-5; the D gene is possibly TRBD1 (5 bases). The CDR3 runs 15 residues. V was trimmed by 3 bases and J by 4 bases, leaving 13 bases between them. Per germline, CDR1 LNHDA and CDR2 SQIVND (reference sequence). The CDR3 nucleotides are TGTGCCAGTAGTATGGGTGCAGGGTATAATCAGCCCCAGCATTTT. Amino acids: CASSMGAGYNQPQHF.

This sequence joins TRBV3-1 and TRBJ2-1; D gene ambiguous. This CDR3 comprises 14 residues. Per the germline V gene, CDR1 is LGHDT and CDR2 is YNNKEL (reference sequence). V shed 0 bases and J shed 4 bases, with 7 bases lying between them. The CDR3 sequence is CASSQEVPYNEQFF. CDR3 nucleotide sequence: TGTGCCAGCAGCCAAGAGGTGCCATACAATGAGCAGTTCTTC.

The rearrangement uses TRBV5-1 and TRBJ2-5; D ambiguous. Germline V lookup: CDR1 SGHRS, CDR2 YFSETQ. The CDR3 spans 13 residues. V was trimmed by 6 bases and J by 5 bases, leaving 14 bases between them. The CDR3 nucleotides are TGCGCCAGCATGGGAACCGTCGGGGAGACCCAGTACTTC. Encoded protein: CASMGTVGETQYF. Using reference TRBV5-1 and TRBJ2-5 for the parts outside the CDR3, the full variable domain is KAGVTQTPRYLIKTRGQQVTLSCSPISGHRSVSWYQQTPGQGLQFLFEYFSETQRNKGNFPGRFSGRQFSNSRSEMNVSTLELGDSALYLCASMGTVGETQYFGPGTRLLVL.

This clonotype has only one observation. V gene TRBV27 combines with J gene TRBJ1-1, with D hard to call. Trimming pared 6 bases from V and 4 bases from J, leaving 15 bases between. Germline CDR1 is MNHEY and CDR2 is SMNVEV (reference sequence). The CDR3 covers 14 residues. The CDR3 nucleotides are TGTGCCAGCAGACACTTCGGGAGTGTCACTGAAGCTTTCTTT. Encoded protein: CASRHFGSVTEAFF.

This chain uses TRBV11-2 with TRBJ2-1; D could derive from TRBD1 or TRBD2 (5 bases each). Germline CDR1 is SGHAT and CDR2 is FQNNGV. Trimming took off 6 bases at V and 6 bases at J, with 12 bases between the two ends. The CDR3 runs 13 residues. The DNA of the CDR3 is TGTGCCAGCAGGAGGGGTAGACCCAATGAGCAGTTCTTC. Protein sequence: CASRRGRPNEQFF.

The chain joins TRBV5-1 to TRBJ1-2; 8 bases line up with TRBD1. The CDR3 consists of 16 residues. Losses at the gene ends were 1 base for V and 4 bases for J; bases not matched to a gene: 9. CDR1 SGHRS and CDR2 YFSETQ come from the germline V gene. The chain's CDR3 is CASSLSPGQAFYGYTF. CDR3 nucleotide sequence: TGCGCCAGCAGCTTGTCCCCGGGACAGGCTTTCTATGGCTACACCTTC. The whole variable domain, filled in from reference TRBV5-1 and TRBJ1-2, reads KAGVTQTPRYLIKTRGQQVTLSCSPISGHRSVSWYQQTPGQGLQFLFEYFSETQRNKGNFPGRFSGRQFSNSRSEMNVSTLELGDSALYLCASSLSPGQAFYGYTFGSGTRLTVV.

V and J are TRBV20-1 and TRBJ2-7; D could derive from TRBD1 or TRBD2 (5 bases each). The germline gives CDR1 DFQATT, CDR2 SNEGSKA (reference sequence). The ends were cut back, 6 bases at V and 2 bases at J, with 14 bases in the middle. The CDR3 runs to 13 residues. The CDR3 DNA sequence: TGCAGTGCAAATTTCCGGGGCCCCTACGAGCAGTACTTC. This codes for CSANFRGPYEQYF.

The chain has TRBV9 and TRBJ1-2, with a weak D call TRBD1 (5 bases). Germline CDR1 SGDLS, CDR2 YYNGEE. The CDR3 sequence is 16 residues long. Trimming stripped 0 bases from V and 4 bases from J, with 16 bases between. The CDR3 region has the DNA TGTGCCAGCAGCGTAGACATGGAGCAGGGAGGCTATGGCTACACCTTC. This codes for CASSVDMEQGGYGYTF.